This TCR beta chain was sequenced for a study of T cells after yellow fever vaccination. General study points: High-abundance clonotypes from the bulk population could contaminate FACS-sorted repertoires.

TCRdb ran MiXCR on the 5' RACE reads and lists one entry per CDR3 protein. The data contain 350,000 to 450,000 distinct CDR3 sequences, around 20% of them singletons. There are a few counts of this clonotype. Its antigen is as yet unknown. V lost 6 bases to trimming and J lost 2 bases; unmatched junction nucleotides: 7. Looked up from germline, CDR1 is SGHAT and CDR2 is FQDESV (reference sequence). CDR3 length: 16 residues. The chain joins TRBV11-1 to TRBJ2-1; 10 bases are a match to TRBD2. The specimen was PBMCs, collected before the yellow fever booster vaccination. The TCR comes from a man between 18 and 29 years old who received the YFV17D yellow fever vaccine. In DNA, the CDR3 is TGTGCCAGCAGTTCGAGCGGGGGGGCGACCTACAATGAGCAGTTCTTC. Amino acid sequence: CASSSSGGATYNEQFF.